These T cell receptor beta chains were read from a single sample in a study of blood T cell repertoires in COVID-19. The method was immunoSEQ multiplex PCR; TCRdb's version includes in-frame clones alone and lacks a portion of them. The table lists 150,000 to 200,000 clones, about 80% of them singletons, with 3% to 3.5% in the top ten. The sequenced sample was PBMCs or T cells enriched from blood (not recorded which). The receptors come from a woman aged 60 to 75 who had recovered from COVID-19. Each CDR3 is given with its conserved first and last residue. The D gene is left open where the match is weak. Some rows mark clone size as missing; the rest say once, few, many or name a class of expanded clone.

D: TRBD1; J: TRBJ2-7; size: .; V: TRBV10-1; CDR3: CASSEGGQGGYEQYF; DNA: TGCGCCAGCAGTGAGGGGGGACAGGGTGGCTACGAGCAGTACTTC
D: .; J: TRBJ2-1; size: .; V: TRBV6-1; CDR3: CASSEVSKYNEQFF; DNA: TGTGCCAGCAGTGAAGTGTCCAAATACAATGAGCAGTTCTTC
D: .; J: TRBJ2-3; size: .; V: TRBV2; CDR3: CASRRSAGTSTDTQYF; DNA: TGTGCCAGCAGAAGATCAGCGGGTACTAGCACAGATACGCAGTATTTT
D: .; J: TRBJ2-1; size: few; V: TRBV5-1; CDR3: CASSLSPTGSGYNEQFF; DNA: TGCGCCAGCAGCTTGTCCCCAACAGGGTCCGGGTACAATGAGCAGTTCTTC
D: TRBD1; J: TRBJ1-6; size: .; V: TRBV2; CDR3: CASSYETGSNSPLHF; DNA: TGTGCCAGCAGTTACGAGACAGGGTCCAATTCACCCCTCCACTTT
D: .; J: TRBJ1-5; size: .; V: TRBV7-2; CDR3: CASRKSTAFNQPQHF; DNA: TGTGCCAGCAGGAAATCGACAGCATTCAATCAGCCCCAGCATTTT
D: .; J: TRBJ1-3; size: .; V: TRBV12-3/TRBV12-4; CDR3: CASGWGTTIYF; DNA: TGTGCCAGCGGCTGGGGCACCACCATATATTTT
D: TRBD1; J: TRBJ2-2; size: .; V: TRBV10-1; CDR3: CASTGQATGELFF; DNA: TGCGCCAGCACTGGACAGGCCACCGGGGAGCTGTTTTTT
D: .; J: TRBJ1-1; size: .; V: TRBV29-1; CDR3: CSVGGLMNTEAFF; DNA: TGCAGCGTTGGCGGCCTAATGAACACTGAAGCTTTCTTT
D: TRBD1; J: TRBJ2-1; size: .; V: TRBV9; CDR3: CASSVGVRGQYNEQFF; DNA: TGTGCCAGCAGCGTAGGGGTCCGGGGACAGTACAATGAGCAGTTCTTC
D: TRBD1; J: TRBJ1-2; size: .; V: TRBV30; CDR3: CAFQNTTGWGYTF; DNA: TGTGCCTTCCAAAATACGACAGGGTGGGGCTACACCTTC
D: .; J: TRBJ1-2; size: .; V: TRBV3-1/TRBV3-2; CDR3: CASSQAGLGGYTF; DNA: TGTGCCAGCAGCCAAGCAGGATTAGGTGGCTACACCTTC
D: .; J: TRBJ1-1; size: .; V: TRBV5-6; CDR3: CASSPTLRGTEAFF; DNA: TGTGCCAGCAGCCCCACGCTTAGGGGCACTGAAGCTTTCTTT
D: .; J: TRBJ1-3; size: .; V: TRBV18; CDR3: CASSPVSALSSGNTIYF; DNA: TGTGCCAGCTCACCCGTTTCGGCGTTATCTAGTGGAAACACCATATATTTT
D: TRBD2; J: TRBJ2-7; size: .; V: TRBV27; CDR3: CASSVDWGGDYEQYF; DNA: TGTGCCAGCAGCGTCGACTGGGGAGGGGACTACGAGCAGTACTTC
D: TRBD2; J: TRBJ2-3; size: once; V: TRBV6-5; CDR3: CASSSGTSGSTDTQYF; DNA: TGTGCCAGCAGTTCGGGGACTAGCGGATCCACAGATACGCAGTATTTT
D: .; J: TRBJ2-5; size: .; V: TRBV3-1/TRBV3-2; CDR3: CASSQDVRAGRETQYF; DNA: TGTGCCAGCAGCCAAGATGTCCGGGCGGGACGGGAGACCCAGTACTTC
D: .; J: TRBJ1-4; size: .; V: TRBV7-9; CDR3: CASSLHRPATNEKLFF; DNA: TGTGCCAGCAGCTTACACAGGCCCGCAACTAATGAAAAACTGTTTTTT
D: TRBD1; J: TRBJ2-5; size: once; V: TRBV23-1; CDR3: CASSQSGDRGAQETQYF; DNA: TGCGCCAGCAGTCAATCTGGGGACAGGGGGGCCCAAGAGACCCAGTACTTC
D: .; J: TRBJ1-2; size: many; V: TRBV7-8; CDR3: CASSLVSGSKGYTF; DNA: TGTGCCAGCAGCTTAGTATCAGGTTCAAAGGGCTACACCTTC
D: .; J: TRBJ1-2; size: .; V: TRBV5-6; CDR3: CASSLEQAPGYTF; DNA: TGTGCCAGCAGCTTGGAACAGGCCCCGGGCTACACCTTC
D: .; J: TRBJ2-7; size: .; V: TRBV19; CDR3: CASSIGRYEQYF; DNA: TGTGCCAGTAGTATTGGCCGCTACGAGCAGTACTTC
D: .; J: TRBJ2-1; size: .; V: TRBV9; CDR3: CASSAGGSSYNEQFF; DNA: TGTGCCAGCAGCGCTGGGGGGAGCTCCTACAATGAGCAGTTCTTC
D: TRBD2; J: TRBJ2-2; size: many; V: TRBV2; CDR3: CASTGLERAGELFF; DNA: TGTGCCAGCACCGGACTAGAGAGGGCCGGGGAGCTGTTTTTT
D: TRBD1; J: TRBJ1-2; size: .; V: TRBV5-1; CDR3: CASSPTGNYGYTF; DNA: TGCGCCAGCAGCCCGACAGGGAACTATGGCTACACCTTC
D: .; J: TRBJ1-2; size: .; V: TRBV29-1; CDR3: CSVEGADRYTF; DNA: TGCAGCGTTGAAGGGGCCGATCGTTACACCTTC
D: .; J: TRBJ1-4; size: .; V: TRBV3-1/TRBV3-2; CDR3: CASSQGISNEKLFF; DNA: TGTGCCAGCAGCCAAGGTATTAGTAATGAAAAACTGTTTTTT
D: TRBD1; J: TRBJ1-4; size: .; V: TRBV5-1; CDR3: CASSLEGGGRKLFF; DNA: TGCGCCAGCAGCTTGGAAGGGGGCGGAAGAAAACTGTTTTTT
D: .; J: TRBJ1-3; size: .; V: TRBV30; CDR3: CAWSVTGTGNTIYF; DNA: TGTGCCTGGAGTGTTACAGGGACTGGAAACACCATATATTTT
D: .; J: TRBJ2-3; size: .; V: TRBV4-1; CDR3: CASSQDPTGYTTDTQYF; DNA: TGCGCCAGCAGCCAAGATCCGACGGGGTACACCACAGATACGCAGTATTTT
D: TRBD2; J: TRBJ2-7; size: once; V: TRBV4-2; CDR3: CASSQESAGGQYF; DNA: TGTGCCAGCAGCCAAGAGTCAGCGGGAGGGCAGTACTTC